One sample yielded the 20 T cell receptor beta chains listed below, sequenced in a study of neoadjuvant nivolumab and ipilimumab in lung cancer (dated by TCRdb to the early 2020s). Libraries came from the immunoSEQ multiplex PCR assay. Entries here come from immuneACCESS through TCRdb and include only in-frame sequences with V and J called. Some clones fail to appear in such tables; in the studies checked, an unresolved V gene covers under half of the shortfall, and the cause of the remainder is unknown. The sample table holds tens of thousands of clones, of which just over 90% were seen once. Roughly 5.3% of the sample comes from the top ten. Per the publication, the time point label means: at surgical resection after neoadjuvant nivolumab +/- ipilimumab. Material: peripheral blood, obtained after neoadjuvant nivolumab, alone or with ipilimumab, at or shortly before surgery. The receptors were sampled from an adult with non-small cell lung cancer.

The CDR3: CASSTRQGFTGELFF. The CDR3 DNA reads as TGTGCCAGCAGCACCAGACAGGGCTTCACCGGGGAGCTGTTTTTT. This chain links TRBV5-4 with TRBJ2-2; 7 nucleotides match TRBD1. This CDR3 has 15 residues. Germline CDR1 and CDR2: SGHNT and YYREEE (reference sequence). The V and J ends lost 4 bases and 4 bases, in that order; junction bases with no gene match: 7.

The V call is TRBV7-9, the J call TRBJ2-1; possible D gene TRBD2, 6 bases. Germline V lookup: CDR1 SEHNR, CDR2 FQNEAQ (reference sequence). With 0 bases removed from V and 6 bases from J, the gap between germline ends came to 6 bases. The CDR3 is 13 residues long. The CDR3 region is CASSLAGGNEQFF. Written as DNA, the CDR3 is TGTGCCAGCAGCTTAGCCGGGGGCAATGAGCAGTTCTTC.

This chain joins TRBV7-9 and TRBJ2-1; D uncertain. CDR1 is SEHNR and CDR2 is FQNEAQ in the germline V gene (reference sequence). V was shortened by 1 base and J by 7 bases, with 5 bases between the two germline ends. CDR3 length equals 12 residues. CDR3: CASSLDGNEQFF. The CDR3, as DNA: TGTGCCAGCAGCTTAGACGGTAATGAGCAGTTCTTC. Together with reference TRBV7-9 and TRBJ2-1, the CDR3 gives the full variable domain: DTGVSQNPRHKITKRGQNVTFRCDPISEHNRLYWYRQTLGQGPEFLTYFQNEAQLEKSRLLSDRFSAERPKGSFSTLEIQRTEQGDSAMYLCASSLDGNEQFFGPGTRLTVL.

V usage is TRBV27 and J usage is TRBJ1-2; D call uncertain. The germline gives CDR1 MNHEY, CDR2 SMNVEV (reference sequence). V dropped 0 bases and J dropped 2 bases, with 16 bases sitting between them. The CDR3 consists of 17 residues. For the CDR3, the DNA is TGTGCCAGCAGTTTATCGGCCGGAGGGCAGTTGAACTATGGCTACACCTTC. Residues: CASSLSAGGQLNYGYTF.

The chain combines TRBV5-8 with TRBJ2-3; perhaps TRBD2 as D (6 bases). Trimming took off 6 bases at V and 1 base at J, with 15 bases between the two ends. CDR1 is SGHTS and CDR2 is YDEGEE in the germline V gene. The CDR3 runs to 15 residues. The CDR3 DNA reads TGTGCCAGCACCGAGGAGGGACGCGGCACAGATACGCAGTATTTT. This encodes CASTEEGRGTDTQYF.

The chain couples TRBV5-1 to TRBJ2-7; 8 nucleotides agree with TRBD1. With V trimmed by 2 bases and J by 3 bases, 13 bases remained unmatched. The CDR3 runs 17 residues. The germline V gene encodes CDR1 SGHRS and CDR2 YFSETQ. The CDR3 nucleotides are TGCGCCAGCAGCTTAGCCTATGATTGGACAGGGAACTACGAGCAGTACTTC. Translated, it gives CASSLAYDWTGNYEQYF.

This chain connects TRBV5-4 to TRBJ1-3, with D perhaps matching TRBD1 (5 bases). This CDR3 is 15 amino acids long. The germline CDR1 and CDR2 sequences are SGHNT and YYREEE (reference sequence). Trimming removed 0 bases at V and 2 bases at J, with 9 bases between. The CDR3 DNA is TGTGCCAGCAGCTTGGCCCAGGGTGCTGGAAACACCATATATTTT. Its translation is CASSLAQGAGNTIYF.

The CDR3 sequence: CASSLGPSGSGANVLTF. The CDR3 nucleotides are TGTGCCAGCAGCTTAGGACCTTCAGGGTCTGGGGCCAACGTCCTGACTTTC. The V gene is TRBV7-2, the J gene TRBJ2-6; D possibly corresponds to TRBD1 (5 bases). This CDR3 comprises 17 residues. Germline lookup yields CDR1 SGHTA and CDR2 FQGNSA. The ends were cut back, 1 base at V and 1 base at J, with 11 bases in the middle.

This clone came up once. V is TRBV5-1 and J is TRBJ1-2; unclear D gene. CDR1 SGHRS and CDR2 YFSETQ come from the germline V gene. This CDR3 contains 14 residues. Trimming cost V 3 bases and J 6 bases, with 15 bases left between them. This CDR3 is CASSYDTDANGYTF. In nucleotides, the CDR3 is TGCGCCAGCAGCTACGACACAGATGCGAATGGCTACACCTTC.

The CDR3: CASSTLGEGNQPQHF. The CDR3 DNA reads TGTGCCAGCAGCACTCTGGGGGAGGGCAATCAGCCCCAGCATTTT. This chain uses TRBV28 with TRBJ1-5; a weak D match, TRBD1 (5 bases). Trimming stripped 6 bases from V and 2 bases from J, with 14 bases between. The CDR3 covers 15 residues. Germline V gene data show CDR1 as MDHEN and CDR2 as SYDVKM.

This chain connects TRBV7-7 to TRBJ2-3, with 9 bases fitting TRBD2. J lost 5 bases, V lost 5 bases, and 8 bases had no gene match. Germline V gene data show CDR1 as SSHAT and CDR2 as FNYEAQ (reference sequence). CDR3 length: 15 amino acids. The CDR3 is CASSQSSGGIDTQYF. CDR3 bases: TGTGCCAGCAGCCAATCCAGCGGGGGGATAGATACGCAGTATTTT.

V is TRBV2 and J is TRBJ1-2; 9 nucleotides line up with TRBD1. The germline CDR1 and CDR2 sequences are SNHLY and FYNNEI. This CDR3 contains 11 residues. Here the CDR3 reads CWTGEIYGYTF. CDR3 DNA sequence: TGTTGGACAGGGGAAATCTATGGCTACACCTTC. Full variable domain (missing parts from reference TRBV2 and TRBJ1-2): EPEVTQTPSHQVTQMGQEVILRCVPISNHLYFYWYRQILGQKVEFLVSFYNNEISEKSEIFDDQFSVERPDGSNFTLKIRSTKLEDSAMYFCWTGEIYGYTFGSGTRLTVV.

In the case of this clone: Additional DNA sequences in this sample encode the identical CDR3. The chain uses TRBV18 and TRBJ2-5; D is unclear. The CDR3 runs to 11 residues. Germline V lookup: CDR1 KGHSH, CDR2 LQKENI. The V end lost 1 base, the J end lost 3 bases, and 0 bases lay between the germline ends. This CDR3 is CASSPQETQYF. DNA for the CDR3: TGTGCCAGCTCACCACAAGAGACCCAGTACTTC.

As regards this clone: The DNA is left out, because the CDR3 cannot be placed on it with certainty; the CDR3 is given as TCRdb lists it. The gene calls are TRBV7-3 and TRBJ1-1. The CDR3 spans 13 amino acids, including both terminal residues. CDR1 and CDR2 from the germline V gene are SGHTA and FQGTGA. The CDR3 loop reads CASSFGPGAEAFF.

With regard to this clone: At one end, the junction sequence differs from germline, possibly due to a read error. This sequence joins TRBV2 and TRBJ1-1, with a possible D match to TRBD1 (5 bases). In germline, CDR1 is SNHLY, CDR2 FYNNEI. The CDR3 is made up of 14 amino acids. CDR3 bases: TGTGCCAGCAGAGAAGGGACCTCGTGGACTGAAGCTTTCTTT. Translation gives CASREGTSWTEAFF.

This sequence joins TRBV19 and TRBJ2-7; TRBD1 aligns across 10 bases. Germline V gene lookup returns CDR1 LNHDA and CDR2 SQIVND (reference sequence). Germline trimming cut 3 bases from V and 4 bases from J; bases unmatched to any gene: 6. CDR3 length: 15 amino acids. The chain's CDR3 is CASSMGDRGLYEQYF. The DNA for the CDR3 is TGTGCCAGTAGTATGGGGGACAGGGGCCTGTACGAGCAGTACTTC.

The chain has TRBV7-9 and TRBJ2-1; 13 bases are a match to TRBD2. Germline V gene data show CDR1 as SEHNR and CDR2 as FQNEAQ (reference sequence). V was pared by 5 bases and J by 10 bases, with 11 bases of the junction left unmatched. This CDR3 spans 16 amino acids. CDR3 region: CASSPPGLAGVGEQFF. The CDR3 DNA reads as TGTGCCAGCAGCCCACCAGGACTAGCGGGGGTAGGCGAGCAGTTCTTC.

This clone was detected a few times. The chain carries TRBV5-4 and TRBJ2-5, with D perhaps matching TRBD1 (6 bases). Trimming stripped 3 bases from V and 1 base from J, with 10 bases between. CDR1 SGHNT and CDR2 YYREEE come from the germline V gene (reference sequence). The CDR3 loop spans 14 amino acids. The CDR3 spells CASSWGTRQETQYF. CDR3 coding DNA: TGTGCCAGCAGCTGGGGGACACGCCAAGAGACCCAGTACTTC.

The chain links TRBV5-1 to TRBJ1-1, with no clear D. Germline values: CDR1 SGHRS, CDR2 YFSETQ. The ends were cut back, 5 bases at V and 1 base at J, with 12 bases in the middle. There are 14 residues in the CDR3. In nucleotides, the CDR3 is TGCGCCAGCAGTAAAGCCGAGAGGAACACTGAAGCTTTCTTT. It is translated as CASSKAERNTEAFF.

This clone has more than one count but fewer than ten. V and J are TRBV5-5 and TRBJ1-1; D is possibly TRBD1 (5 bases). There are 12 residues in the CDR3. Per the germline V gene, CDR1 is SGHKS and CDR2 is YYEKEE (reference sequence). V was trimmed by 9 bases and J by 5 bases, leaving 14 bases between them. The CDR3 DNA follows: TGTGCCACCTCGGGAGGGGCGACTGAAGCTTTCTTT. This sequence encodes CATSGGATEAFF.